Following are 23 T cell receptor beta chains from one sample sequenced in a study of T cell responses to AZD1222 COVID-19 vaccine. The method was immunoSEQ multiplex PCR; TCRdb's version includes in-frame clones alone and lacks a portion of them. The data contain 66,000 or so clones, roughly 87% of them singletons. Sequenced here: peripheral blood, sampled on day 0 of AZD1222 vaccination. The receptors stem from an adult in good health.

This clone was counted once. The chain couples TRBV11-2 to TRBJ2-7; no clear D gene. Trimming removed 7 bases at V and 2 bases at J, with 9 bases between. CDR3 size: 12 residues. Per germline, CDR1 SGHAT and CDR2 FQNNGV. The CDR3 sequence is CASTPETYEQYF. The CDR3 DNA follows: TGTGCCAGCACCCCGGAGACCTACGAGCAGTACTTC.

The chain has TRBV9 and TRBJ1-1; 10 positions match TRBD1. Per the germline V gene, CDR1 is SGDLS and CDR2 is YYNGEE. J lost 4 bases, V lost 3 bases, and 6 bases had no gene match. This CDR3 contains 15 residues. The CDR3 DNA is TGTGCCAGCAGCGCGACAGGGGGCGTTAGCACTGAAGCTTTCTTT. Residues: CASSATGGVSTEAFF.

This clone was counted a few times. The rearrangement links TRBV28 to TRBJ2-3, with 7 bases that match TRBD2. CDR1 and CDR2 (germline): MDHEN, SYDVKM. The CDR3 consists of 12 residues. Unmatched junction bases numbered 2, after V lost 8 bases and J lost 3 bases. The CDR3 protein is CASREETDTQYF. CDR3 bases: TGTGCCAGCCGGGAGGAGACAGATACGCAGTATTTT.

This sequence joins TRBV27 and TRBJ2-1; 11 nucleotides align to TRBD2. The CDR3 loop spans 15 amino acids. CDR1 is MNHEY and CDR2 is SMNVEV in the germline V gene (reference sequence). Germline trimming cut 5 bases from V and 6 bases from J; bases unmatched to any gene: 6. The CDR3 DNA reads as TGTGCCAGCAGTCTCCGACTAGCGGGACGCAATGAGCAGTTCTTC. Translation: CASSLRLAGRNEQFF.

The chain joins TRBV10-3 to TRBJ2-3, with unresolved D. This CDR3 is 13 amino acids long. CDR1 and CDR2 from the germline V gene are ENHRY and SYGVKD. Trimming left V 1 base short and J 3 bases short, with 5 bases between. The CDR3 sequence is CAISEYETDTQYF. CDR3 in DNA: TGTGCCATCAGTGAGTACGAAACAGATACGCAGTATTTT.

DNA for the CDR3: TGTGCCAGCAGCTTAGCCGGGACAGGGAACACAGATACGCAGTATTTT. It encodes CASSLAGTGNTDTQYF. The chain recombines TRBV11-1 with TRBJ2-3; the match to TRBD1 covers 9 bases. This CDR3 contains 16 residues. J gave up 2 bases and V 0 bases, and 3 bases lay outside the gene matches. The germline CDR1 and CDR2 sequences are SGHAT and FQDESV (reference sequence).

CDR3 nucleotides: TGCGCCAGCAGCTTGTGGACAGGGGGAAGTACAGATACGCAGTATTTT. Its translation is CASSLWTGGSTDTQYF. J is TRBJ2-3 and V is TRBV5-1; 10 nucleotides match TRBD1. Germline CDR1 reads SGHRS; CDR2 reads YFSETQ. CDR3 length equals 16 residues. The J segment lost 3 bases and the V segment lost 1 base, leaving 5 bases of the junction unmatched.

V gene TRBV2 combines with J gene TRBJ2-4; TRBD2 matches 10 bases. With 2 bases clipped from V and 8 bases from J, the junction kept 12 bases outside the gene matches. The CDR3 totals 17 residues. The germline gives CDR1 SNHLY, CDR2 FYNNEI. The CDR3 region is CASSELGLAEGGYIQYF. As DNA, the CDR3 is TGTGCCAGCAGTGAACTTGGACTAGCGGAGGGGGGGTACATTCAGTACTTC.

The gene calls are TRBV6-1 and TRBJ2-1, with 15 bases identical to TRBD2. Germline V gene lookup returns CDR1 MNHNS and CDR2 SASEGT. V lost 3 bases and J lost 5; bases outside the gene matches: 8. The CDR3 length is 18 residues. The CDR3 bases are TGTGCCAGCAGTGACAGGGGACTAGCGGGAGGTAGGGACAATGAGCAGTTCTTC. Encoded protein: CASSDRGLAGGRDNEQFF.

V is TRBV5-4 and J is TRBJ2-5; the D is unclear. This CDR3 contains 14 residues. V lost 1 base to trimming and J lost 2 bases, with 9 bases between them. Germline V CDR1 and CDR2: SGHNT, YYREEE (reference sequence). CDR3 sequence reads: CASSLITEQETQYF. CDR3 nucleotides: TGTGCCAGCAGCTTGATAACAGAACAAGAGACCCAGTACTTC.

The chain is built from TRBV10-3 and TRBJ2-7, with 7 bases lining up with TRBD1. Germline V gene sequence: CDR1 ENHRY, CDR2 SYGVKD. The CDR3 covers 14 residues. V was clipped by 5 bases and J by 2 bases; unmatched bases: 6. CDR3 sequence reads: CAISPGQRAYEQYF. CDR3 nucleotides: TGTGCCATCAGTCCGGGACAGAGAGCCTACGAGCAGTACTTC.

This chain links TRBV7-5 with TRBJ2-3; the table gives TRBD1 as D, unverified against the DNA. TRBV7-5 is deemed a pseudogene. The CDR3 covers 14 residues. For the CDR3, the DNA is TGTGCCAGAAGCTTAGAGGGGATCACAGATACGCAGTATTTT. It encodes CARSLEGITDTQYF.

CDR3 protein: CASSPTDRVETQYF. DNA for the CDR3: TGCGCCAGCAGCCCCACGGACAGGGTTGAGACCCAGTACTTC. The V and J genes are TRBV4-1 and TRBJ2-5; the match to TRBD1 covers 8 bases. V lost 4 bases and J lost 5; bases outside the gene matches: 6. The CDR3 is 14 residues long. Germline CDR1 is MGHRA and CDR2 is YSYEKL.

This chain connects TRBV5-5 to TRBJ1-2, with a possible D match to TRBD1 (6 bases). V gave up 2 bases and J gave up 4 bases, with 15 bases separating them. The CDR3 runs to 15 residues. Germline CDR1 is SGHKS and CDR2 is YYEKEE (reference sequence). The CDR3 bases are TGTGCCAGCAGCTTTGGACAGTCAGAGGCCTATGGCTACACCTTC. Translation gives CASSFGQSEAYGYTF.

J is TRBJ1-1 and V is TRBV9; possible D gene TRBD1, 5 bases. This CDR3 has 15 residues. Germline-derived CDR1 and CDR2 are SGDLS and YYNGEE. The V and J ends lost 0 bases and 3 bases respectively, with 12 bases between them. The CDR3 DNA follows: TGTGCCAGCAGCGTAGGGAGGGGTGATGACACTGAAGCTTTCTTT. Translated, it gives CASSVGRGDDTEAFF.

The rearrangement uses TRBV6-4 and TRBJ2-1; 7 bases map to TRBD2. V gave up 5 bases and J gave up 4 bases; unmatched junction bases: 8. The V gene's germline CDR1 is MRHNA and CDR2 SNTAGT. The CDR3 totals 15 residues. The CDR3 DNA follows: TGTGCCAGCAGTCCGCCGGGACTAATGTACAATGAGCAGTTCTTC. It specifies CASSPPGLMYNEQFF.

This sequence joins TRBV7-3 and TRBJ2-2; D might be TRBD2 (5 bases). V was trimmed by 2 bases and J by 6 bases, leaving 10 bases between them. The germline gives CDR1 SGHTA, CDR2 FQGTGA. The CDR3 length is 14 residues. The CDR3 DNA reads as TGTGCCAGCAGCTTAGGTCGGGGATCCGGGGAGCTGTTTTTT. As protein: CASSLGRGSGELFF.

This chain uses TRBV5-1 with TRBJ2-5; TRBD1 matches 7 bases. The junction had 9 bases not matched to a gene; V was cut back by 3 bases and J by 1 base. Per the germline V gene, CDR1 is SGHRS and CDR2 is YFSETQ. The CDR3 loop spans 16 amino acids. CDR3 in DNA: TGCGCCAGCAGCTGGGGAACGGGACAGAGCCAAGAGACCCAGTACTTC. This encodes CASSWGTGQSQETQYF.

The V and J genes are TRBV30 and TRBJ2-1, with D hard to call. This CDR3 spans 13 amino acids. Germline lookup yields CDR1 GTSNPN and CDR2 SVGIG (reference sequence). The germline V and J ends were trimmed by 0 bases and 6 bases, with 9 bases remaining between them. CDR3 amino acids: CAWSVTLVNEQFF. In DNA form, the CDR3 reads TGTGCCTGGAGTGTCACCCTAGTCAATGAGCAGTTCTTC.

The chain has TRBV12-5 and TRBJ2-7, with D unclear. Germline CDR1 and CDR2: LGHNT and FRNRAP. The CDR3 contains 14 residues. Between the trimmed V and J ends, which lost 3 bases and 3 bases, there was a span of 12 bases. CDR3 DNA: TGTGCTAGTGGTTTTGTTGGGCAGCGCTACGAGCAGTACTTC. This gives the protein CASGFVGQRYEQYF.

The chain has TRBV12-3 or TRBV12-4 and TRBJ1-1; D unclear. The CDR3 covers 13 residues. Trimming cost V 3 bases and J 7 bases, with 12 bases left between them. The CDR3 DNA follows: TGTGCCAGCAGTTTTCAGGCACAGAGTGAAGCTTTCTTT. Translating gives CASSFQAQSEAFF.

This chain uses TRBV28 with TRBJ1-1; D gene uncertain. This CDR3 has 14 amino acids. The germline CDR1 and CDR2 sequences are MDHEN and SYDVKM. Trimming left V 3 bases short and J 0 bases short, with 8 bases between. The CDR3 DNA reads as TGTGCCAGCAGTTTCCCGGGCATGAACACTGAAGCTTTCTTT. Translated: CASSFPGMNTEAFF.

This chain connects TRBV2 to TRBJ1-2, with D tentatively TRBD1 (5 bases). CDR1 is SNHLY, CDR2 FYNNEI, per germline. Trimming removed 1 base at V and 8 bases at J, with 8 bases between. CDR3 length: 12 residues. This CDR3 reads CASSEVGTGYTF. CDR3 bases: TGTGCCAGCAGTGAAGTTGGGACCGGCTACACCTTC.